The entry that follows covers one T cell receptor (beta chain) sequence. This entry belongs to a study of Ad26.COV2.S vaccination and SARS-CoV-2 variants. Treatment described: 15 to 20 received Ad26.COV2.S at low or high dose, single or two shots; five or six received placebo; per-sample allocation not given. Sampling was performed 63 days after the first vaccine or placebo injection. Libraries were prepared by immunoSEQ multiplex PCR; TCRdb keeps only in-frame clonotypes and omits some of them. The data hold about 320,000 clones, with roughly 80% observed a single time. The clonotype originates from a person aged 18 to 65 who received the Ad26.COV2.S COVID-19 vaccine or a placebo. The starting material was peripheral blood, obtained in a trial of Ad26.COV2.S vaccine versus placebo.

The CDR3 DNA is TGTGCCAGCGCCGGGACAGACACAGATACGCAGTATTTT. Protein sequence: CASAGTDTDTQYF. The J gene is TRBJ2-3, the V gene TRBV6-5; TRBD1 aligns across 7 bases. The trim removed 8 bases at V and 2 bases at J, leaving 4 bases unmatched. The CDR3 loop spans 13 amino acids. Germline V gene lookup returns CDR1 MNHEY and CDR2 SVGAGI.